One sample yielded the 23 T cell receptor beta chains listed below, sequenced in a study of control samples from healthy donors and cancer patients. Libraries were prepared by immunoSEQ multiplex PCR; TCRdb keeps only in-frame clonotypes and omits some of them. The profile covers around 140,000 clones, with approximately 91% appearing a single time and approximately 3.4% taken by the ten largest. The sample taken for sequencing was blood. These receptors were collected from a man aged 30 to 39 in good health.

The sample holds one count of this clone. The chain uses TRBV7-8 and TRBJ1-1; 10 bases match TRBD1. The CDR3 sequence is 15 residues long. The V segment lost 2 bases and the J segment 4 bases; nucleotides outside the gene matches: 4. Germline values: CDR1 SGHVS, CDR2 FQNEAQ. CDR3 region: CASSLYDRGRTEAFF. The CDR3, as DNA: TGTGCCAGCAGCTTATACGACAGGGGGCGCACTGAAGCTTTCTTT.

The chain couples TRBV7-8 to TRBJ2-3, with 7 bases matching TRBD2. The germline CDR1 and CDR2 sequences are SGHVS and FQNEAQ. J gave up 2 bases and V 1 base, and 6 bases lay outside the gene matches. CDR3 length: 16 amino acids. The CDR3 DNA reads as TGTGCCAGCAGCTTAGTCGGCGGGGGAGTCACAGATACGCAGTATTTT. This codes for CASSLVGGGVTDTQYF.

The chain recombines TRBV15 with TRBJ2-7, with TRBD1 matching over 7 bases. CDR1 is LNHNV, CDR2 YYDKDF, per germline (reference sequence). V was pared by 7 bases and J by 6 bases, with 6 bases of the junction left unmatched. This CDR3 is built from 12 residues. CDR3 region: CATTSTGVEQYF. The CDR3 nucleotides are TGTGCCACCACCTCTACAGGGGTCGAGCAGTACTTC.

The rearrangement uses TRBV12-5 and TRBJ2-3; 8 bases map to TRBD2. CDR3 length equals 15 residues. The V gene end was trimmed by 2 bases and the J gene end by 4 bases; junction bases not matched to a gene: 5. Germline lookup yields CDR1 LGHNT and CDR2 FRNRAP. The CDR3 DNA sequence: TGTGCTAGTGGTTTGTCAGGACTAGCAGCAGATACGCAGTATTTT. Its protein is CASGLSGLAADTQYF.

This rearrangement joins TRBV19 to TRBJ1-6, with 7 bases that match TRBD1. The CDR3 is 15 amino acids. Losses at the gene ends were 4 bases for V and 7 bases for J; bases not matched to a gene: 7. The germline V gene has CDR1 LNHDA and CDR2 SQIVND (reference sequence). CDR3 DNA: TGTGCCAGTAGTACCGACAGGGTTAGGAATTCACCCCTCCACTTT. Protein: CASSTDRVRNSPLHF.

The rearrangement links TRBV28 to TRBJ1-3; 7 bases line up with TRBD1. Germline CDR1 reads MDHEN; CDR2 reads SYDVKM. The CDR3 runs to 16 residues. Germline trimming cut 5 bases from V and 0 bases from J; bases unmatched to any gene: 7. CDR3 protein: CASSPTGTVSGNTIYF. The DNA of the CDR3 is TGTGCCAGCAGTCCGACAGGGACAGTCTCTGGAAACACCATATATTTT. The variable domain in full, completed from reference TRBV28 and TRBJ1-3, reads DVKVTQSSRYLVKRTGEKVFLECVQDMDHENMFWYRQDPGLGLRLIYFSYDVKMKEKGDIPEGYSVSREKKERFSLILESASTNQTSMYLCASSPTGTVSGNTIYFGEGSWLTVV.

CDR3 nucleotides: TGTGCCAGGTTAACAGGGGGGGGAAACACCATATATTTT. Translated, it gives CARLTGGGNTIYF. This chain joins TRBV12-3 or TRBV12-4 and TRBJ1-3, with 8 bases identical to TRBD1. CDR3 length: 13 residues. The junction had 5 bases not matched to a gene; V was cut back by 9 bases and J by 4 bases.

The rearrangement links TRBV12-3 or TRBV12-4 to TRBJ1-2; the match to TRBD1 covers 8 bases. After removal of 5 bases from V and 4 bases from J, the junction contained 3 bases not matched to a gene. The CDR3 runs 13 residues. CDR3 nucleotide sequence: TGTGCCAGCAGTCAGACAGGGGCCTATGGCTACACCTTC. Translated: CASSQTGAYGYTF.

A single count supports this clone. The CDR3 loop is CASSTQLSGEQFF. CDR3 nucleotides: TGTGCCAGCAGCACCCAGCTGTCGGGTGAGCAGTTCTTC. V gene TRBV13 combines with J gene TRBJ2-1; D ambiguous. Germline V gives CDR1 PRHDT, CDR2 FYEKMQ (reference sequence). V dropped 5 bases and J dropped 9 bases, with 14 bases sitting between them. There are 13 residues in the CDR3. Using reference TRBV13 and TRBJ2-1 for the parts outside the CDR3, the full variable domain is AAGVIQSPRHLIKEKRETATLKCYPIPRHDTVYWYQQGPGQDPQFLISFYEKMQSDKGSIPDRFSAQQFSDYHSELNMSSLELGDSALYFCASSTQLSGEQFFGPGTRLTVL.

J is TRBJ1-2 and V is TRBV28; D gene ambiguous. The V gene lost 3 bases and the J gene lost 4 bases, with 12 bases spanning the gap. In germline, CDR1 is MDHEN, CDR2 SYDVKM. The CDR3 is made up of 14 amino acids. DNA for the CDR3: TGTGCCAGCAGTTTGATCGGGCCTATCTATGGCTACACCTTC. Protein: CASSLIGPIYGYTF.

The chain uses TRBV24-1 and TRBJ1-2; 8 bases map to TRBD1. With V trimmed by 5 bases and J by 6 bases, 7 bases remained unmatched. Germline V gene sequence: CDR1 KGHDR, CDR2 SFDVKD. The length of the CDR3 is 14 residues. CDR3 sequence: CATSGPDRANGYTF. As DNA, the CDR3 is TGTGCCACCAGTGGCCCGGACAGGGCCAATGGCTACACCTTC.

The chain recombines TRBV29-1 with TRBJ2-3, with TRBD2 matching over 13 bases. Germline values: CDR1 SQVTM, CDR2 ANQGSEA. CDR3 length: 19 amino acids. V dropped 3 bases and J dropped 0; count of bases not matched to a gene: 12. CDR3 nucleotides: TGCAGCGTTGAGACGGGTACGACTAGCGGGGGGCCAAGCACAGATACGCAGTATTTT. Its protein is CSVETGTTSGGPSTDTQYF.

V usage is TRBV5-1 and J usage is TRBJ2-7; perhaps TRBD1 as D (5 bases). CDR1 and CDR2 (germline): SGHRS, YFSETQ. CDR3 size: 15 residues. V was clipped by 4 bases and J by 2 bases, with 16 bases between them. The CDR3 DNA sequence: TGCGCCAGCAGCCTATGGGAAAGGGGCGCCTACGAGCAGTACTTC. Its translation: CASSLWERGAYEQYF.

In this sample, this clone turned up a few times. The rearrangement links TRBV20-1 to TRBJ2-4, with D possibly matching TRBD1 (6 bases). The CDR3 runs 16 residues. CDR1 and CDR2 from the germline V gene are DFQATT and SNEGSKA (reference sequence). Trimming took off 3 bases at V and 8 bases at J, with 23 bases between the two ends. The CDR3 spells CSASNLNRVTSYIQYF. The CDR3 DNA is TGCAGTGCTAGTAATCTGAACAGGGTCACTTCTTACATTCAGTACTTC.

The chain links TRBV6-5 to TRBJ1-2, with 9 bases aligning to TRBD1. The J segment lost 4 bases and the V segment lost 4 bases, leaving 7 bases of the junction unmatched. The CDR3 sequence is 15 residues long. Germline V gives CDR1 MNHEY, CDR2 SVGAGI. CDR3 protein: CASSSKDRGFYGYTF. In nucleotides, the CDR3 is TGTGCCAGCAGTTCCAAAGACAGGGGGTTCTATGGCTACACCTTC.

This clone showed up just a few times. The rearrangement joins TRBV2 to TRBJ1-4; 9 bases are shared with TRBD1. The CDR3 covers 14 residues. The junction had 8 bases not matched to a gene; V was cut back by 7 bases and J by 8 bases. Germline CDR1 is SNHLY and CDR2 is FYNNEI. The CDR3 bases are TGTGCCAGCAATATACAGGGGGCGCAGGAAAAACTGTTTTTT. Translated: CASNIQGAQEKLFF.

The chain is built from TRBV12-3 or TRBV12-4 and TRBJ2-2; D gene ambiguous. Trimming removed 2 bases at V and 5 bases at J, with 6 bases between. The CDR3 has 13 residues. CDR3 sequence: CASSLSVTGELFF. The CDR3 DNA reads TGTGCCAGCAGTTTATCCGTTACCGGGGAGCTGTTTTTT.

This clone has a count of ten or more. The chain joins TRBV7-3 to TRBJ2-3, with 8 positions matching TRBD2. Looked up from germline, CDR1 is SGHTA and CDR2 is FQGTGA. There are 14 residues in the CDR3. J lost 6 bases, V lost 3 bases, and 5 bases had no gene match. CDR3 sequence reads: CASSLAGGRDTQYF. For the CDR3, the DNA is TGTGCCAGCAGCTTGGCGGGGGGCCGCGATACGCAGTATTTT.

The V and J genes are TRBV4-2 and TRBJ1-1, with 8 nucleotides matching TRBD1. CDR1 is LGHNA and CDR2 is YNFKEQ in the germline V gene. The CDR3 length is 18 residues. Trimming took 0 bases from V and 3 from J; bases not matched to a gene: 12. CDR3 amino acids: CASSQDLSRGPVYTEAFF. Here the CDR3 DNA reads TGTGCCAGCAGCCAAGATCTCTCCAGGGGGCCAGTCTACACTGAAGCTTTCTTT.

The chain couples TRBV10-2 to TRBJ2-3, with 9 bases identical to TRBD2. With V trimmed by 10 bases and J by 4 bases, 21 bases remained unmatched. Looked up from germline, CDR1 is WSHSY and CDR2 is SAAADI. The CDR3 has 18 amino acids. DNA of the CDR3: TGCGCCACCTCGATACCCCGCGGGGGGGCCTTAGGTCCAGATACGCAGTATTTT. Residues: CATSIPRGGALGPDTQYF.

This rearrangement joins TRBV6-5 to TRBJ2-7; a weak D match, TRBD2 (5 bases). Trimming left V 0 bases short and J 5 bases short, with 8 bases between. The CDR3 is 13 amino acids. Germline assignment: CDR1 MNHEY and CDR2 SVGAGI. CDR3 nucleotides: TGTGCCAGCAGTTACTCGACCGGGAACGAGCAGTACTTC. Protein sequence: CASSYSTGNEQYF.

The CDR3: CASRQGQESPLHF. The CDR3 coding sequence is TGTGCCAGCAGACAGGGGCAGGAGTCACCCCTCCACTTT. The chain recombines TRBV6-5 with TRBJ1-6; 7 positions agree with TRBD1. V shed 6 bases and J 10 bases; nucleotides not matched to a gene: 6. The CDR3 contains 13 residues. The germline CDR1 and CDR2 sequences are MNHEY and SVGAGI.

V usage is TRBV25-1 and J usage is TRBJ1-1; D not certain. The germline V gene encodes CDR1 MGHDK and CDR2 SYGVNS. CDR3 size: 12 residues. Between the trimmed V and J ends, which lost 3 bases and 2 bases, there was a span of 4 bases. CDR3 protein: CASSEGNTEAFF. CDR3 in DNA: TGTGCCAGCAGTGAGGGAAACACTGAAGCTTTCTTT.